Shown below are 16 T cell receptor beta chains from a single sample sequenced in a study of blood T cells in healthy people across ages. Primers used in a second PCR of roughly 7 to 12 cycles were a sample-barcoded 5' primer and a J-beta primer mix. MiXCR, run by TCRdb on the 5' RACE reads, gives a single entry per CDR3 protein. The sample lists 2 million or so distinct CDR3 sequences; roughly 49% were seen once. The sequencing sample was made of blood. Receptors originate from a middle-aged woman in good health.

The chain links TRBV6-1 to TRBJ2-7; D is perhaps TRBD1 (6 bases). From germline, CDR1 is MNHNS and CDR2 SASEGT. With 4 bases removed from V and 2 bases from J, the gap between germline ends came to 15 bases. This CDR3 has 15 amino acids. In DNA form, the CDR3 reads TGTGCCAGCAGTGCCCAAACAGGGCTGACCTACGAGCAGTACTTC. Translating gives CASSAQTGLTYEQYF.

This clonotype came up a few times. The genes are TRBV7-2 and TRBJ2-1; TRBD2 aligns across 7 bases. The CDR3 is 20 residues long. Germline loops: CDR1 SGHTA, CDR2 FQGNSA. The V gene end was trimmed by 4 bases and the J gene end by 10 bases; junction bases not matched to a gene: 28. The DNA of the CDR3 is TGTGCCAGCAGCTCACGCGCCCATTTAACCGGGACTACCACCTTTAGGGAGCAGTTCTTC. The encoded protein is CASSSRAHLTGTTTFREQFF.

CDR3 bases: TGCGCCAGCAGCAGCAAAGACAGGGGAAGCGCGAATGAGCAGTTCTTC. Amino acids: CASSSKDRGSANEQFF. The rearrangement joins TRBV5-1 to TRBJ2-1; 8 nucleotides align to TRBD1. The CDR3 spans 16 residues. V lost 4 bases to trimming and J lost 7 bases; unmatched junction nucleotides: 13. Germline V gene lookup returns CDR1 SGHRS and CDR2 YFSETQ.

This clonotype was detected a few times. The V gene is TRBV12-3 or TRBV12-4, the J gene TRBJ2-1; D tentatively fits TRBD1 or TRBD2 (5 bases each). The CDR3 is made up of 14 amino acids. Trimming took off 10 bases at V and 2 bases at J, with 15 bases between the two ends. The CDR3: CAINRDGPYNEQFF. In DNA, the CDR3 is TGTGCCATAAACCGGGACGGACCCTACAATGAGCAGTTCTTC.

The CDR3 DNA reads TGTGCCAGCAGGCCGCAGGTTATCACTAATGAAAAACTGTTTTTT. Residues: CASRPQVITNEKLFF. The rearrangement uses TRBV6-6 and TRBJ1-4; D call uncertain. Trimming pared 6 bases from V and 2 bases from J, leaving 13 bases between. The CDR3 loop spans 15 amino acids. Germline V lookup: CDR1 MNHNY, CDR2 SVGAGI (reference sequence).

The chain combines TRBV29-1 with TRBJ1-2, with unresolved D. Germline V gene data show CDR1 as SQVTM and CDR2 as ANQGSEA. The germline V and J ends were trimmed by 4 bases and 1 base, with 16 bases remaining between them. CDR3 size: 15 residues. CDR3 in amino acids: CSVAPSVTYNYGYTF. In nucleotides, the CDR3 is TGCAGCGTTGCCCCTTCAGTGACCTATAACTATGGCTACACCTTC.

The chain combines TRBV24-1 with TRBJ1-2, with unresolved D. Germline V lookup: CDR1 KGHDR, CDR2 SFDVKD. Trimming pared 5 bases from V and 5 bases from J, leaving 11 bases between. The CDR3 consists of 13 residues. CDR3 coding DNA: TGTGCCACCAGTGGCCTGGCGGGGTATGGCTACACCTTC. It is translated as CATSGLAGYGYTF.

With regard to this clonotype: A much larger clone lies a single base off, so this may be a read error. The CDR3 loop reads CASSTGGDEQFF. CDR3 DNA sequence: TGTGCCAGCAGTACAGGGGGCGATGAGCAGTTCTTC. The chain carries TRBV6-2 or TRBV6-3 and TRBJ2-1; the match to TRBD1 covers 9 bases. This CDR3 region has 12 residues. Germline trimming cut 5 bases from V and 8 bases from J; bases unmatched to any gene: 1. CDR1 is MNHEY and CDR2 is SVGEGT in the germline V gene.

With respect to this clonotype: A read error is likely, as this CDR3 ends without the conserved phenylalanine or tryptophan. The DNA of the CDR3 is TGCAGTATTGGGGTGGCGGAGAGTCAGCCCCAGCATTCT. Residues: CSIGVAESQPQHS. The chain recombines TRBV20-1 with TRBJ1-5, with D unresolved. Germline loops: CDR1 DFQATT, CDR2 SNEGSKA (reference sequence). The CDR3 is 13 amino acids. Trimming took 8 bases from V and 6 from J, leaving 17 bases between them.

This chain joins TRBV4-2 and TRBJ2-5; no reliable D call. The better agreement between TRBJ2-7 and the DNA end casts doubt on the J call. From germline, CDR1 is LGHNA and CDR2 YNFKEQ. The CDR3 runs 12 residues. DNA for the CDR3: TGTGCCAGCAGCCAAGGCGCCAACGAGCAGTACTTC. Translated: CASSQGANEQYF.

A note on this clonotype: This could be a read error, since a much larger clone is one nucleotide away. The CDR3 coding sequence is TGCGCCGGCAGCCAAGGCGTTAGGGAGACCCAGTACTTC. It specifies CAGSQGVRETQYF. This chain joins TRBV4-3 and TRBJ2-5; no definite D call. Germline loops: CDR1 LGHNA, CDR2 YSLEER. The CDR3 runs 13 residues.

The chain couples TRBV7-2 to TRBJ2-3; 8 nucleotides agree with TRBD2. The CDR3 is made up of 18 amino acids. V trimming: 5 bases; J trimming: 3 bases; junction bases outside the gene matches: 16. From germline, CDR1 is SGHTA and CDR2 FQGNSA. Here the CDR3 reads CASSRALSAGGSTDTQYF. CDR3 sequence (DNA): TGTGCCAGCAGCCGAGCTCTCTCGGCGGGGGGCTCTACAGATACGCAGTATTTT. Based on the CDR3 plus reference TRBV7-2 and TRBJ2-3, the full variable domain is GAGVSQSPSNKVTEKGKDVELRCDPISGHTALYWYRQSLGQGLEFLIYFQGNSAPDKSGLPSDRFSAERTGGSVSTLTIQRTQQEDSAVYLCASSRALSAGGSTDTQYFGPGTRLTVL.

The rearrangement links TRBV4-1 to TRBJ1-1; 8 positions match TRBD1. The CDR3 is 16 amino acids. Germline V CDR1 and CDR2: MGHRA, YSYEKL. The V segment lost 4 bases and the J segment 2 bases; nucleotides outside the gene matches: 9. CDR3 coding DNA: TGCGCCAGCAGCCTCGGGGAGGACAGGGTTAACACTGAAGCTTTCTTT. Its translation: CASSLGEDRVNTEAFF.

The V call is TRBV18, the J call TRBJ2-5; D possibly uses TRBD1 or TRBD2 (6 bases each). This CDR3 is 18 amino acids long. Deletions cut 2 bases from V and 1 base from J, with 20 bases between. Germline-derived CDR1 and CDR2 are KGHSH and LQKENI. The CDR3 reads CASSPRQGRTEFQETQYF. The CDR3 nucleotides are TGTGCCAGCTCACCAAGGCAGGGGAGGACAGAATTCCAAGAGACCCAGTACTTC.

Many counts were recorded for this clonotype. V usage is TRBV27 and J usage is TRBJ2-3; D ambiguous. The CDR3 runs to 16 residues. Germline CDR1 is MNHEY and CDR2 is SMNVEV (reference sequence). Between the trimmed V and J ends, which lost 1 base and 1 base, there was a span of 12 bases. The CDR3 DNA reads TGTGCCAGCAGTTTATTTGGTGATCTTCGCACAGATACGCAGTATTTT. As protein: CASSLFGDLRTDTQYF.

The CDR3, as DNA: TGCAGTGCTAAACGGTGGGACAGGGCCTACGAGCAGTACTTC. Its translation is CSAKRWDRAYEQYF. The chain couples TRBV20-1 to TRBJ2-7; 9 bases are a match to TRBD1. Germline V lookup: CDR1 DFQATT, CDR2 SNEGSKA (reference sequence). J lost 2 bases, V lost 4 bases, and 6 bases had no gene match. CDR3 size: 14 residues.